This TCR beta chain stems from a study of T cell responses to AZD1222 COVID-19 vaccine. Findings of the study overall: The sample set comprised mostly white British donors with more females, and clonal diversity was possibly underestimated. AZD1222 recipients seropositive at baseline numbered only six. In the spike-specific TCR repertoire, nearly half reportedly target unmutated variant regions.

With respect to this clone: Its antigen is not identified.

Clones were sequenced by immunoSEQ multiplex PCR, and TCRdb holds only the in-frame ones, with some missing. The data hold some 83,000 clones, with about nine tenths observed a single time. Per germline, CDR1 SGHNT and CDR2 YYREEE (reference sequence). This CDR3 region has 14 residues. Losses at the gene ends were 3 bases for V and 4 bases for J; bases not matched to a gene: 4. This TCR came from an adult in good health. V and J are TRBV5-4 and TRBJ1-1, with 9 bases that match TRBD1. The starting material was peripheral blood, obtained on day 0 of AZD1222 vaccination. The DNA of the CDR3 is TGTGCCAGCAGCTGGCGGGACAGGGCCACTGAAGCTTTCTTT. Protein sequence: CASSWRDRATEAFF. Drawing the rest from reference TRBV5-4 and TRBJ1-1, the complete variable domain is ETGVTQSPTHLIKTRGQQVTLRCSSQSGHNTVSWYQQALGQGPQFIFQYYREEENGRGNFPPRFSGLQFPNYSSELNVNALELDDSALYLCASSWRDRATEAFFGQGTRLTVV.